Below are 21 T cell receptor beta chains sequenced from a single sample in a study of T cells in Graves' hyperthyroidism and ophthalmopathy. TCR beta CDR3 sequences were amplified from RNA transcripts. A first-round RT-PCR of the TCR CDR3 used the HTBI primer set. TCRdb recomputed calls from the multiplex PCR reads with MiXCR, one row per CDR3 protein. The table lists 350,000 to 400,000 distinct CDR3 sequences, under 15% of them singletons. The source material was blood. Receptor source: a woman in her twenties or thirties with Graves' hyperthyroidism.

The CDR3 DNA sequence: TGTGCCAGCAGTTCGACCGGGACAAACAATCAGCCCCAGCATTTT. This gives the protein CASSSTGTNNQPQHF. The genes are TRBV28 and TRBJ1-5, with D tentatively TRBD1 (6 bases). This CDR3 region has 15 residues. Germline V gives CDR1 MDHEN, CDR2 SYDVKM. Deletions cut 4 bases from V and 3 bases from J, with 13 bases between.

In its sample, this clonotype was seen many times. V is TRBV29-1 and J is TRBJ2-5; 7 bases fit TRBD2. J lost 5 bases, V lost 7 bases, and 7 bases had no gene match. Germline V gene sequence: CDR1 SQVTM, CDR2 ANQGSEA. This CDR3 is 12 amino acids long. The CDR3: CSGGRGDETQYF. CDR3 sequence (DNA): TGCAGCGGAGGTCGGGGGGATGAGACCCAGTACTTC.

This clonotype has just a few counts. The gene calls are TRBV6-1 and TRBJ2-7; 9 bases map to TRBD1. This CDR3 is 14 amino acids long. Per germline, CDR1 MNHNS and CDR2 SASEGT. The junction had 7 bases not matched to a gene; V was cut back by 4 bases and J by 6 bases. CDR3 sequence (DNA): TGTGCCAGCAGTGGTCGGACAGGGGTCGGCGAGCAGTACTTC. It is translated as CASSGRTGVGEQYF.

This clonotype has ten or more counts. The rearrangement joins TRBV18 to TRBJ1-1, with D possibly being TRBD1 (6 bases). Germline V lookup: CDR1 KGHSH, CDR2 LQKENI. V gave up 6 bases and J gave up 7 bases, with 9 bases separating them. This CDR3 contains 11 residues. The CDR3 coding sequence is TGTGCCAGCTCTCCCAGGGGTGAAGCTTTCTTT. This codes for CASSPRGEAFF.

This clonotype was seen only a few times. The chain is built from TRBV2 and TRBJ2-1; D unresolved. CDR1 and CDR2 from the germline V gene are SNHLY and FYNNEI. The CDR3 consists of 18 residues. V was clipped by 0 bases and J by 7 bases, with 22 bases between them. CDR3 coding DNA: TGTGCCAGCAGTGAAGCGCTTCAGATGTCCGCACGTATAAATGAGCAGTTCTTC. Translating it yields CASSEALQMSARINEQFF.

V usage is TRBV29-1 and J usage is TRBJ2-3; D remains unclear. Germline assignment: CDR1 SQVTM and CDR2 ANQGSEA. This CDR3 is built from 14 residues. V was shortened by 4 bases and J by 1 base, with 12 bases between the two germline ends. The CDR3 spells CSVVTLWGTDTQYF. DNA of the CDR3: TGCAGCGTTGTGACTCTATGGGGCACAGATACGCAGTATTTT.

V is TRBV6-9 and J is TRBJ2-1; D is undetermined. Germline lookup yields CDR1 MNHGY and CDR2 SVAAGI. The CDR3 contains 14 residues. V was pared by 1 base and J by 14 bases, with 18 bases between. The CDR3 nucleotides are TGTGCCAGCAGTTATTTCGAGGAAACGTTGGTGGAGTTCTTC. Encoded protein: CASSYFEETLVEFF.

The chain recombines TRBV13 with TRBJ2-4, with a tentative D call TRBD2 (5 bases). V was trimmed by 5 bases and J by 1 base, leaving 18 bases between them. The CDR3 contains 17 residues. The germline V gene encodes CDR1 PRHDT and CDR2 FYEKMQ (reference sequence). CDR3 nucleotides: TGTGCCAGCAGCCTAGTCGGGGTTGGGGAGGCCAAAAACATTCAGTACTTC. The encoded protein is CASSLVGVGEAKNIQYF. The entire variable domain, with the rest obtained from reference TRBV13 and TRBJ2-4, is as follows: AAGVIQSPRHLIKEKRETATLKCYPIPRHDTVYWYQQGPGQDPQFLISFYEKMQSDKGSIPDRFSAQQFSDYHSELNMSSLELGDSALYFCASSLVGVGEAKNIQYFGAGTRLSVL.

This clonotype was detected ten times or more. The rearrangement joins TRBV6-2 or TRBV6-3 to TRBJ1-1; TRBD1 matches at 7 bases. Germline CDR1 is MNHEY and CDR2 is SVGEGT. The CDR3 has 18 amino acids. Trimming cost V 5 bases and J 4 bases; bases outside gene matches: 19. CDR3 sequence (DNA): TGTGCCAGCAGTGCGCAAAATTTCCGGCCGAACAGGGGCACTGAAGCTTTCTTT. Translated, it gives CASSAQNFRPNRGTEAFF.

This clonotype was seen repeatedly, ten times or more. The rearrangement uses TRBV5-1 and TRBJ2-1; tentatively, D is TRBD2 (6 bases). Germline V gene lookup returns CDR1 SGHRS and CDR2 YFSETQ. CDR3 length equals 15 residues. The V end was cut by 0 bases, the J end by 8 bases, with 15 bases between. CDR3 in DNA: TGCGCCAGCAGCTTGGCAGGCTCGGGGGTATATGAGCAGTTCTTC. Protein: CASSLAGSGVYEQFF. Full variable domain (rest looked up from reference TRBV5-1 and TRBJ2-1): KAGVTQTPRYLIKTRGQQVTLSCSPISGHRSVSWYQQTPGQGLQFLFEYFSETQRNKGNFPGRFSGRQFSNSRSEMNVSTLELGDSALYLCASSLAGSGVYEQFFGPGTRLTVL.

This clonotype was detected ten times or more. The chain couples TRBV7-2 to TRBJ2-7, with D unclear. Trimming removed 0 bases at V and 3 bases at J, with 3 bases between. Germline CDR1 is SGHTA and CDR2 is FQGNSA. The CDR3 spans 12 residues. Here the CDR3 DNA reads TGTGCCAGCAGCTTAGCCCTCTACGAGCAGTACTTC. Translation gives CASSLALYEQYF.

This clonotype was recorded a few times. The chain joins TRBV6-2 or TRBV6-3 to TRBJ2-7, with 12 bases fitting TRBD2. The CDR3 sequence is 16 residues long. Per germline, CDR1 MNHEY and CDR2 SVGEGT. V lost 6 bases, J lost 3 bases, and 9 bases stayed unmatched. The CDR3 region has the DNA TGTGCCAGCAGCCTTGGGACTAGCGGGCCTCGCTACGAGCAGTACTTC. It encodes CASSLGTSGPRYEQYF.

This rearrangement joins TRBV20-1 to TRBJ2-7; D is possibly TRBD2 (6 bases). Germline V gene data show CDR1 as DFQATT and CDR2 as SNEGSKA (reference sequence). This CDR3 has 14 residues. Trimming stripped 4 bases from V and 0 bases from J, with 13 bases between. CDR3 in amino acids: CSATSGTLSYEQYF. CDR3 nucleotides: TGCAGTGCTACGTCCGGGACTCTCTCCTACGAGCAGTACTTC.

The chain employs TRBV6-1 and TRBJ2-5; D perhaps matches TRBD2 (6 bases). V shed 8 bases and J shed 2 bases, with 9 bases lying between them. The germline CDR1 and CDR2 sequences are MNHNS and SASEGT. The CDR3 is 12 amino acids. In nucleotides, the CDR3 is TGTGCCAGCCGCCGGGGGCAAGAGACCCAGTACTTC. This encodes CASRRGQETQYF.

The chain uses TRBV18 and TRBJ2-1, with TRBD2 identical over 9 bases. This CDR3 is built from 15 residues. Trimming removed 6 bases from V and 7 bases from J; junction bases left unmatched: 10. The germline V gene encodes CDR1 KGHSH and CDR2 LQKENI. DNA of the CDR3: TGTGCCAGCTCCCCGATAGCGGGAGATACAAATGAGCAGTTCTTC. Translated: CASSPIAGDTNEQFF.

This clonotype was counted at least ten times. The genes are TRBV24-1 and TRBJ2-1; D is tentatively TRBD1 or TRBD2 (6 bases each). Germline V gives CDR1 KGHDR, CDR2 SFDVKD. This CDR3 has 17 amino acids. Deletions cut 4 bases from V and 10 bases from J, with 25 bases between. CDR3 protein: CATSDTRGAVGAIEQFF. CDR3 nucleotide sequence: TGTGCCACCAGTGACACGAGGGGGGCAGTTGGGGCCATAGAGCAGTTCTTC.

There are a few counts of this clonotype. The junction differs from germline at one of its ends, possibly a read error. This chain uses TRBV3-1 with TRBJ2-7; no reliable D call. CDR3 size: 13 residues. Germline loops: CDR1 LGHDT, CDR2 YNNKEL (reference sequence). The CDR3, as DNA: TGTGCCAGCAGCGAAGTGGGGTCAGACGAGCGGTACTTC. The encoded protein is CASSEVGSDERYF.

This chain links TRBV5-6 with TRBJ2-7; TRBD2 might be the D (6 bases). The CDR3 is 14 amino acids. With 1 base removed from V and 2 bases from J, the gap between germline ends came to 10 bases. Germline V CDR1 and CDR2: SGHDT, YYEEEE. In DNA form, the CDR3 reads TGTGCCAGCAGCTTGTACGGGGGTACCTACGAGCAGTACTTC. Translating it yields CASSLYGGTYEQYF.

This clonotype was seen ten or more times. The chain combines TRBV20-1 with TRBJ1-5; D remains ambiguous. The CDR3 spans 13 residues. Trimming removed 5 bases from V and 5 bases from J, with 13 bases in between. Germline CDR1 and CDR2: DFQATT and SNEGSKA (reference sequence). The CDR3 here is CSAPREDYQPQHF. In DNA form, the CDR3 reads TGCAGTGCTCCGAGGGAGGATTATCAGCCCCAGCATTTT.

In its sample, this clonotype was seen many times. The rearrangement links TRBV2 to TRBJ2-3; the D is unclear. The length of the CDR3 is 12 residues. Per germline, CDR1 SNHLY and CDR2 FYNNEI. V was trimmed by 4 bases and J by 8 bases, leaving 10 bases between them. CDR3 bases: TGTGCCAGCAGTGTGGAGCGTGCTACGCAGTATTTT. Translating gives CASSVERATQYF.

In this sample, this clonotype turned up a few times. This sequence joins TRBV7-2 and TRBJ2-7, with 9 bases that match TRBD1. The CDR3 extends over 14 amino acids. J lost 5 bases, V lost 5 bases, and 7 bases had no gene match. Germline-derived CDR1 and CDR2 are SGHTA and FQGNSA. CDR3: CASSQDRGYHEQYF. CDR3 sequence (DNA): TGTGCCAGCAGCCAGGACAGGGGATACCACGAGCAGTACTTC. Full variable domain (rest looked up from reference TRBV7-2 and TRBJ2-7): GAGVSQSPSNKVTEKGKDVELRCDPISGHTALYWYRQSLGQGLEFLIYFQGNSAPDKSGLPSDRFSAERTGGSVSTLTIQRTQQEDSAVYLCASSQDRGYHEQYFGPGTRLTVT.